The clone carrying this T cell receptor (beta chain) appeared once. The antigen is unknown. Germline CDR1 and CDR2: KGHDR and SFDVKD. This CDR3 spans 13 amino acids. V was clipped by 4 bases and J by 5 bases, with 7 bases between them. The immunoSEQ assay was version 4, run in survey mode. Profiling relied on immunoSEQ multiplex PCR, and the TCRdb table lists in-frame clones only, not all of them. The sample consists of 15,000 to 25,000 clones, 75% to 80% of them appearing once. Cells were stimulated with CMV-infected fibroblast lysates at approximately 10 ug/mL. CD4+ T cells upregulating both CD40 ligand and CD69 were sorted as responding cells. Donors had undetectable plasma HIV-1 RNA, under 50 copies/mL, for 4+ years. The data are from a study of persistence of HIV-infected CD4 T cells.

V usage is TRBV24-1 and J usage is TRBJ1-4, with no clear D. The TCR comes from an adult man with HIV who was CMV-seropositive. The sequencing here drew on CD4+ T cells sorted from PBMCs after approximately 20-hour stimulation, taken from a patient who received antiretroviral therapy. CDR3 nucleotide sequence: TGTGCCACCAGTGAAGAGTCCAATGAAAAACTGTTTTTT. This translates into CATSEESNEKLFF.